These 31 T cell receptor beta chains share one sample of origin, sequenced in a study of CD8+ T cells in alopecia areata. After isolation, RNA underwent reverse transcription to generate cDNA as the sequencing template. Here immunoSEQ multiplex PCR was the method, and the copy in TCRdb shows in-frame clones only, minus some. Among 120,000 to 150,000 clones listed, approximately 86% were seen once. Noted treatment: oral pan-JAK inhibitor, 5-10 mg twice daily. The specimen was CD8+ T cells sorted from blood, collected at week 4, from a patient treated with tofacitinib. The receptors stem from a human donor with alopecia areata.

This chain links TRBV27 with TRBJ2-2; D may be TRBD2 (6 bases). Trimming pared 6 bases from V and 3 bases from J, leaving 17 bases between. Per germline, CDR1 MNHEY and CDR2 SMNVEV (reference sequence). The CDR3 has 16 residues. The CDR3 sequence: CASSPPGEIYTGELFF. Here the CDR3 DNA reads TGTGCCAGCAGCCCCCCGGGGGAAATATACACCGGGGAGCTGTTTTTT.

This clone was seen only once. The chain employs TRBV7-2 and TRBJ2-7, with a weak D call TRBD2 (7 bases). This CDR3 is 16 amino acids long. The V gene lost 5 bases and the J gene lost 2 bases, with 19 bases spanning the gap. Germline lookup yields CDR1 SGHTA and CDR2 FQGNSA. Here the CDR3 reads CASSLGGPGTTYEQYF. CDR3 nucleotides: TGTGCCAGCAGCCTCGGGGGGCCAGGGACCACCTACGAGCAGTACTTC.

Only a few counts were recorded for this clone. J is TRBJ2-7 and V is TRBV29-1; no reliable D call. The germline gives CDR1 SQVTM, CDR2 ANQGSEA. Trimming shortened V by 5 bases and J by 1 base, and 6 bases separated the two germline ends. The CDR3 spans 11 residues. CDR3 in DNA: TGCAGCGTTAAGGAGTCCTACGAGCAGTACTTC. Protein sequence: CSVKESYEQYF.

This clone was seen only once. The CDR3 sequence is CASSERSRDNEQFF. The CDR3 region has the DNA TGTGCCAGCAGTGAGAGGAGTAGGGACAATGAGCAGTTCTTC. V and J are TRBV5-4 and TRBJ2-1; no firm D call. The CDR3 contains 14 residues. With 5 bases removed from V and 5 bases from J, the gap between germline ends came to 14 bases. Germline V gives CDR1 SGHNT, CDR2 YYREEE (reference sequence).

V gene TRBV27 combines with J gene TRBJ1-4; no reliable D call. The CDR3 spans 14 residues. V lost 4 bases and J 5 bases, leaving 11 bases between the germline ends. From germline, CDR1 is MNHEY and CDR2 SMNVEV (reference sequence). The CDR3 nucleotides are TGTGCCAGCAGTTCCGGGATGACCAATGAAAAACTGTTTTTT. Translation: CASSSGMTNEKLFF.

The chain joins TRBV4-1 to TRBJ1-4; D remains unclear. This CDR3 spans 13 amino acids. V shed 4 bases and J shed 8 bases, with 11 bases lying between them. Germline-derived CDR1 and CDR2 are MGHRA and YSYEKL. In nucleotides, the CDR3 is TGCGCCAGCAGCCCCGCGTTTGGAGAAAAACTGTTTTTT. It yields the protein CASSPAFGEKLFF.

This clone was counted once. The chain employs TRBV29-1 and TRBJ2-7; no reliable D call. This CDR3 is built from 16 residues. CDR1 and CDR2 from the germline V gene are SQVTM and ANQGSEA. The CDR3 here is CSLEVPPISSFYEQYF. DNA of the CDR3: TGCAGTCTTGAGGTCCCGCCTATCTCCTCCTTCTACGAGCAGTACTTC.

The V and J genes are TRBV29-1 and TRBJ1-1; D gene ambiguous. The V gene's germline CDR1 is SQVTM and CDR2 ANQGSEA. The CDR3 covers 15 residues. CDR3: CTVRIDTQENTEAFF. The CDR3 DNA reads as TGCACCGTACGGATCGATACGCAGGAGAACACTGAAGCTTTCTTT. Combining the CDR3 with reference TRBV29-1 and TRBJ1-1 gives the whole variable domain SAVISQKPSRDICQRGTSLTIQCQVDSQVTMMFWYRQQPGQSLTLIATANQGSEATYESGFVIDKFPISRPNLTFSTLTVSNMSPEDSSIYLCTVRIDTQENTEAFFGQGTRLTVV.

The chain recombines TRBV6-5 with TRBJ2-7; unclear D gene. The germline gives CDR1 MNHEY, CDR2 SVGAGI. The length of the CDR3 is 11 residues. Trimming took off 7 bases at V and 3 bases at J, with 7 bases between the two ends. The DNA for the CDR3 is TGTGCCAGCACCCAGTACTACGAGCAGTACTTC. Its translation: CASTQYYEQYF.

The genes are TRBV27 and TRBJ2-1; D possibly corresponds to TRBD1 (5 bases). This CDR3 has 14 amino acids. CDR1 and CDR2 from the germline V gene are MNHEY and SMNVEV (reference sequence). The germline V and J ends were trimmed by 8 bases and 1 base, with 12 bases remaining between them. In nucleotides, the CDR3 is TGTGCCAGCCAAGGACACTGGTCCTACAATGAGCAGTTCTTC. It codes for CASQGHWSYNEQFF.

The chain combines TRBV7-3 with TRBJ2-5, with 8 bases lining up with TRBD1. The CDR3 sequence is 16 residues long. Germline-derived CDR1 and CDR2 are SGHTA and FQGTGA. Unmatched junction bases numbered 4, after V lost 0 bases and J lost 1 base. Here the CDR3 reads CASSLTGQVFQETQYF. DNA for the CDR3: TGTGCCAGCAGCTTAACGGGACAGGTGTTCCAAGAGACCCAGTACTTC.

The chain links TRBV2 to TRBJ1-2, with TRBD1 matching over 9 bases. Germline CDR1 SNHLY, CDR2 FYNNEI. V lost 6 bases and J lost 4; bases outside the gene matches: 12. This CDR3 comprises 16 residues. The CDR3 protein is CASRVQGQGSPYGYTF. Written as DNA, the CDR3 is TGTGCCAGCAGAGTCCAAGGACAGGGGAGTCCCTATGGCTACACCTTC.

This clone was recorded a few times. V is TRBV6-1 and J is TRBJ2-2; D gene ambiguous. The CDR3 has 14 residues. V was trimmed by 7 bases and J by 3 bases, leaving 12 bases between them. Germline V lookup: CDR1 MNHNS, CDR2 SASEGT. CDR3 in DNA: TGTGCCAGCAAAACGGACGGGTACACCGGGGAGCTGTTTTTT. Protein: CASKTDGYTGELFF.

Only one count was recorded for this clone. This chain links TRBV11-2 with TRBJ2-7, with D perhaps matching TRBD1 (6 bases). Germline V CDR1 and CDR2: SGHAT, FQNNGV. The CDR3 loop spans 18 amino acids. Deletions cut 4 bases from V and 0 bases from J, with 22 bases between. The CDR3: CASSSQSGHTPSSYEQYF. CDR3 bases: TGTGCCAGCAGCTCGCAATCGGGACACACGCCGAGCTCCTACGAGCAGTACTTC.

This chain's CDR3 is CATSYGLAGSPAEQYF. CDR3 in DNA: TGTGCCACCAGCTACGGACTAGCGGGATCCCCCGCCGAGCAGTACTTC. The chain joins TRBV15 to TRBJ2-7; 12 nucleotides line up with TRBD2. V lost 5 bases to trimming and J lost 6 bases; unmatched junction nucleotides: 11. The CDR3 loop spans 16 amino acids. CDR1 and CDR2 (germline): LNHNV, YYDKDF (reference sequence).

Only one count was recorded for this clone. The chain employs TRBV5-5 and TRBJ2-1, with D unclear. The CDR3 runs to 10 residues. Trimming pared 3 bases from V and 5 bases from J, leaving 0 bases between. Germline lookup yields CDR1 SGHKS and CDR2 YYEKEE (reference sequence). The CDR3 bases are TGTGCCAGCAGCTACAATGAGCAGTTCTTC. Amino acid sequence: CASSYNEQFF.

J is TRBJ2-3 and V is TRBV4-1; D gene uncertain. The germline V and J ends were trimmed by 0 bases and 3 bases, with 13 bases remaining between them. CDR3 length equals 16 residues. The germline V gene has CDR1 MGHRA and CDR2 YSYEKL. The CDR3 spells CASSQEIGRITDTQYF. CDR3 coding DNA: TGCGCCAGCAGCCAAGAGATCGGTAGGATAACAGATACGCAGTATTTT.

The V and J genes are TRBV7-2 and TRBJ2-7; 7 bases are a match to TRBD1. Germline V CDR1 and CDR2: SGHTA, FQGNSA. Trimming removed 6 bases from V and 4 bases from J; junction bases left unmatched: 9. This CDR3 spans 14 amino acids. CDR3 coding DNA: TGTGCCAGCAGACTACAGGGGATGCGGTACGAGCAGTACTTC. It yields the protein CASRLQGMRYEQYF. The variable domain in full, completed from reference TRBV7-2 and TRBJ2-7, reads GAGVSQSPSNKVTEKGKDVELRCDPISGHTALYWYRQSLGQGLEFLIYFQGNSAPDKSGLPSDRFSAERTGGSVSTLTIQRTQQEDSAVYLCASRLQGMRYEQYFGPGTRLTVT.

J is TRBJ2-7 and V is TRBV10-3; 9 bases are a match to TRBD1. The CDR3 is 17 amino acids. CDR1 is ENHRY and CDR2 is SYGVKD in the germline V gene. The ends lost 6 bases at V and 1 base at J; junction bases unmatched: 13. CDR3 sequence reads: CAIRGQGQGPLSYEQYF. The CDR3 DNA reads as TGTGCCATCAGGGGGCAGGGACAGGGCCCCCTGTCCTACGAGCAGTACTTC.

The gene calls are TRBV29-1 and TRBJ2-1; the D is unclear. Germline-derived CDR1 and CDR2 are SQVTM and ANQGSEA. The CDR3 has 14 residues. Between the trimmed V and J ends, which lost 3 bases and 0 bases, there was a span of 9 bases. The CDR3: CSVEVPSSYNEQFF. CDR3 nucleotide sequence: TGCAGCGTTGAGGTCCCGAGCTCCTACAATGAGCAGTTCTTC.

This clone was observed once. V and J are TRBV15 and TRBJ2-7; D might be TRBD2 (6 bases). The CDR3 is made up of 20 amino acids. Trimming pared 0 bases from V and 6 bases from J, leaving 30 bases between. CDR1 and CDR2 from the germline V gene are LNHNV and YYDKDF (reference sequence). CDR3 sequence: CATSREAGGTPVIGLVEQYF. CDR3 nucleotide sequence: TGTGCCACCAGCAGAGAGGCAGGTGGGACTCCCGTTATAGGTCTTGTCGAGCAGTACTTC.

V and J are TRBV7-9 and TRBJ2-1; tentative D call: TRBD2 (5 bases). Trimming left V 5 bases short and J 2 bases short, with 13 bases between. The CDR3 has 15 residues. Germline V gene sequence: CDR1 SEHNR, CDR2 FQNEAQ (reference sequence). DNA of the CDR3: TGTGCCAGCAGCCCCCTCGGGGTCACCTACAATGAGCAGTTCTTC. Encoded protein: CASSPLGVTYNEQFF. The variable domain in full, completed from reference TRBV7-9 and TRBJ2-1, reads DTGVSQNPRHKITKRGQNVTFRCDPISEHNRLYWYRQTLGQGPEFLTYFQNEAQLEKSRLLSDRFSAERPKGSFSTLEIQRTEQGDSAMYLCASSPLGVTYNEQFFGPGTRLTVL.

The chain recombines TRBV29-1 with TRBJ2-7; 9 bases are a match to TRBD1. Germline CDR1 is SQVTM and CDR2 is ANQGSEA. V dropped 5 bases and J dropped 1; count of bases not matched to a gene: 3. The CDR3 totals 13 residues. CDR3 in amino acids: CSVRTGVSYEQYF. The CDR3 DNA follows: TGCAGCGTTCGGACAGGGGTATCCTACGAGCAGTACTTC.

The chain joins TRBV6-6 to TRBJ2-1, with no clear D. The V end was cut by 5 bases, the J end by 3 bases, with 8 bases between. This CDR3 spans 13 amino acids. The germline V gene has CDR1 MNHNY and CDR2 SVGAGI (reference sequence). CDR3 sequence (DNA): TGTGCCAGCAGTGTTTCGTTCTACAATGAGCAGTTCTTC. Its translation: CASSVSFYNEQFF.

The rearrangement uses TRBV6-6 and TRBJ1-5, with 11 bases identical to TRBD1. The CDR3 is made up of 16 amino acids. Trimming removed 6 bases from V and 4 bases from J; junction bases left unmatched: 8. Germline CDR1 MNHNY, CDR2 SVGAGI (reference sequence). CDR3 sequence reads: CASSPSRDRGNQPQHF. The CDR3 DNA reads TGTGCCAGCAGCCCTTCCAGGGACAGGGGGAATCAGCCCCAGCATTTT.

This chain links TRBV19 with TRBJ2-7, with a possible D match to TRBD2 (5 bases). With 3 bases removed from V and 3 bases from J, the gap between germline ends came to 12 bases. The CDR3 totals 14 residues. Looked up from germline, CDR1 is LNHDA and CDR2 is SQIVND (reference sequence). CDR3 loop: CASSIIPGNYEQYF. In nucleotides, the CDR3 is TGTGCCAGTAGTATTATTCCCGGGAACTACGAGCAGTACTTC.

This clone was found once. The chain recombines TRBV19 with TRBJ2-2, with D possibly TRBD2 on 6 matching bases. In germline, CDR1 is LNHDA, CDR2 SQIVND (reference sequence). This CDR3 has 16 amino acids. The germline V and J ends were trimmed by 4 bases and 4 bases, with 16 bases remaining between them. CDR3 bases: TGTGCCAGTAGTACCCCGTGGAGGGGTAGCACCGGGGAGCTGTTTTTT. It translates to CASSTPWRGSTGELFF.

This clone was detected once. The rearrangement joins TRBV12-2 to TRBJ2-2. TRBV12-2 is classified as a pseudogene. The CDR3 has 13 residues. The CDR3 is CASHNRDPGELFF. The DNA for the CDR3 is TGTGCAAGCCATAACCGGGACCCCGGGGAGCTGTTTTTT.

This chain joins TRBV7-2 and TRBJ2-7; D possibly uses TRBD1 or TRBD2 (5 bases each). Germline values: CDR1 SGHTA, CDR2 FQGNSA. The CDR3 length is 12 residues. V was trimmed by 6 bases and J by 4 bases, leaving 10 bases between them. For the CDR3, the DNA is TGTGCCAGCAGTCCCGGGACGTACGAGCAGTACTTC. As protein: CASSPGTYEQYF. The full variable domain, its missing parts supplied by reference TRBV7-2 and TRBJ2-7, is GAGVSQSPSNKVTEKGKDVELRCDPISGHTALYWYRQSLGQGLEFLIYFQGNSAPDKSGLPSDRFSAERTGGSVSTLTIQRTQQEDSAVYLCASSPGTYEQYFGPGTRLTVT.

V and J are TRBV4-1 and TRBJ2-4, with TRBD1 matching 12 bases. CDR1 and CDR2 (germline): MGHRA, YSYEKL. Trimming removed 2 bases from V and 1 base from J; junction bases left unmatched: 6. The CDR3 loop spans 18 amino acids. The CDR3 region is CASSQMGGQGAAKNIQYF. The CDR3 DNA reads TGCGCCAGCAGCCAAATGGGGGGACAGGGGGCTGCCAAAAACATTCAGTACTTC.

This chain uses TRBV7-8 with TRBJ1-4; D ambiguous. V lost 1 base to trimming and J lost 4 bases, with 13 bases between them. The CDR3 runs to 16 residues. Germline CDR1 is SGHVS and CDR2 is FQNEAQ. DNA of the CDR3: TGTGCCAGCAGCTTAGGCGGCAGAACCATTAATGAAAAACTGTTTTTT. It yields the protein CASSLGGRTINEKLFF.